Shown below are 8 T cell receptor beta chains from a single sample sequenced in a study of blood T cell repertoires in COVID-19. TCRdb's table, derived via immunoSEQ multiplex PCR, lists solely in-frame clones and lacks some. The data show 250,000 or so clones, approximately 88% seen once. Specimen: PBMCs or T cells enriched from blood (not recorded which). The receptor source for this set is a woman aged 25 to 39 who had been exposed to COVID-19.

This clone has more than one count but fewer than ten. CDR3 residues: CASVIRVGNQPQHF. The CDR3 DNA sequence: TGTGCCAGTGTAATCAGGGTCGGGAATCAGCCCCAGCATTTT. V gene TRBV19 combines with J gene TRBJ1-5; D might be TRBD1 (5 bases). The CDR3 covers 14 residues. CDR1 LNHDA and CDR2 SQIVND come from the germline V gene (reference sequence). V shed 8 bases and J shed 4 bases, with 15 bases lying between them.

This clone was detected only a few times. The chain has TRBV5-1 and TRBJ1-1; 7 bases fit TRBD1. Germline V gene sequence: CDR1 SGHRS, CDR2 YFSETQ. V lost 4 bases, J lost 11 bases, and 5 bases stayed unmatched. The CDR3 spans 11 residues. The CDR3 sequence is CASSLGQTAFF. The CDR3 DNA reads TGCGCCAGCAGCCTGGGACAGACGGCTTTCTTT.

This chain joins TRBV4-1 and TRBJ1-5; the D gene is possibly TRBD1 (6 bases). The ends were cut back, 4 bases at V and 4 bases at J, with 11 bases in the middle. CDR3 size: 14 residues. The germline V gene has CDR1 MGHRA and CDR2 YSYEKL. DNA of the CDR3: TGCGCCAGCAGCCCAGGGGTTATAAATCAGCCCCAGCATTTT. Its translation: CASSPGVINQPQHF.

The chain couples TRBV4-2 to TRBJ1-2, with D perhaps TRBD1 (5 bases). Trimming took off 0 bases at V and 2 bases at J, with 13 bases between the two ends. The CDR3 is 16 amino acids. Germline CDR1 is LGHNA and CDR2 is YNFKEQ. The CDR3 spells CASSQDLSAGNYGYTF. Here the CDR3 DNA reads TGTGCCAGCAGCCAAGATCTAAGCGCAGGGAACTATGGCTACACCTTC.

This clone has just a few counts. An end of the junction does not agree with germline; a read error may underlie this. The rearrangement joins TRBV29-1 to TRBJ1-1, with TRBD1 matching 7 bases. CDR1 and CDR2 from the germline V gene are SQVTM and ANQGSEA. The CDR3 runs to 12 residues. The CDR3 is CSVPGGNAEAFF. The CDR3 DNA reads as TGCAGCGTCCCAGGGGGGAACGCTGAAGCTTTCTTT.

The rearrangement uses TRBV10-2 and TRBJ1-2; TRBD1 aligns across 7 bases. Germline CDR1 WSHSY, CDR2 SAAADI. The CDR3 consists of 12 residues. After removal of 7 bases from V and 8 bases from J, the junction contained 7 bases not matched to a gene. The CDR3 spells CASTLTGSGYTF. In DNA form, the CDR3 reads TGCGCCAGCACCCTGACAGGGTCCGGCTACACCTTC.

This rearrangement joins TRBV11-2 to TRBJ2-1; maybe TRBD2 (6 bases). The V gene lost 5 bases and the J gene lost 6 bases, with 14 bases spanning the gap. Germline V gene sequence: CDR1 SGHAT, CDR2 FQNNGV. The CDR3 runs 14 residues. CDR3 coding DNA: TGTGCCAGCAGCGACTCGGGACTGGCCAATGAGCAGTTCTTC. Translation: CASSDSGLANEQFF. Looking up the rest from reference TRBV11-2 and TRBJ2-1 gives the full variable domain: EAGVAQSPRYKIIEKRQSVAFWCNPISGHATLYWYQQILGQGPKLLIQFQNNGVVDDSQLPKDRFSAERLKGVDSTLKIQPAKLEDSAVYLCASSDSGLANEQFFGPGTRLTVL.

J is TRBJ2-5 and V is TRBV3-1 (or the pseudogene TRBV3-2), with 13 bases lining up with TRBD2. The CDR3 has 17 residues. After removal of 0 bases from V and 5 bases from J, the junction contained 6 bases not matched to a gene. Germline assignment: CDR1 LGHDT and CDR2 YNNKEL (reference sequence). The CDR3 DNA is TGTGCCAGCAGCCAAGATAGGGGACTAGCGGGAAGGGAGACCCAGTACTTC. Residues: CASSQDRGLAGRETQYF.